This TCR beta chain stems from a study of cytomegalovirus exposure and HLA in healthy donors. The data were produced by immunoSEQ multiplex PCR, yet TCRdb's version contains in-frame clones alone and is incomplete. The sample lists 100,000 to 150,000 clones, 89% occurring once. Points on this clone: Antigen specificity is unknown.

V dropped 0 bases and J dropped 5 bases, with 18 bases sitting between them. This CDR3 has 17 amino acids. Germline V gives CDR1 SGHNT, CDR2 YYREEE (reference sequence). Overall study findings and caveats: TCR sequences were mostly rare, though some public TCRs occurred in many donors.

Sequencing input: PBMCs. The receptor comes from a woman aged 18-29 years in good health and CMV-seronegative. V gene TRBV5-4 combines with J gene TRBJ1-5; a weak D match, TRBD1 (5 bases). CDR3: CASSLGPGLNKDQPQHF. The CDR3 DNA is TGTGCCAGCAGCTTGGGGCCAGGGTTGAACAAAGATCAGCCCCAGCATTTT.